Listed below are T cell receptor beta chains from one sample, sequenced in a study of radiotherapy plus CTLA-4 blockade in lung cancer. Clones were sequenced by immunoSEQ multiplex PCR, and TCRdb holds only the in-frame ones, with some missing. The sample lists about 97,000 clones; about four fifths were seen once. The sequencing used peripheral blood, collected from a patient treated with radiotherapy plus ipilimumab. These receptors were taken from a human donor with non-small cell lung cancer who had a partial response to radiotherapy plus ipilimumab. Some clones in this sample may be carry-over from other donors' samples. The CDR3 runs from the conserved cysteine through the conserved F or W. Each record gives: V gene, D gene, J gene, CDR3 protein. D genes are given only for firm matches.

TRBV5-6,-,TRBJ1-1,CASSFRGRGANTEAFF
TRBV18,TRBD2,TRBJ2-1,CASSPPSGANEQFF
TRBV2,TRBD1,TRBJ2-7,CASSTGTGYYEQYF
TRBV11-2,-,TRBJ2-7,CASSQTSYEQYF
TRBV2,TRBD2,TRBJ2-5,CASRPRLAGGSETQYF
TRBV6-1,-,TRBJ2-5,CASSENSQETQYF
TRBV7-9,-,TRBJ1-6,CASSLARQGASPLHF
TRBV7-8,TRBD1,TRBJ2-3,CASSPPPTGGRDTQYF
TRBV28,-,TRBJ1-1,CASSLRDIRRPEAFF
TRBV5-1,-,TRBJ2-5,CASSLGASGQETQYF
TRBV4-1,-,TRBJ2-2,CASSQHGLNTGELFF
TRBV6-1,-,TRBJ1-4,CASGQGFNEKLFF
TRBV9,-,TRBJ2-1,CASSEGLASYNEQFF
TRBV7-6,-,TRBJ2-7,CASSLGGDEQYF
TRBV7-9,TRBD2,TRBJ2-4,CASSYRGGLTKNIQYF
TRBV7-9,-,TRBJ1-6,CASSPLRGNSPLHF
TRBV7-3,-,TRBJ2-1,CASSLIGSKNNEQFF
TRBV11-2,TRBD1,TRBJ1-1,CASSLGTASEAFF
TRBV2,-,TRBJ1-3,CASSENRVNLGNTIYF
TRBV6-1,-,TRBJ1-1,CASSDYRVNTEAFF
TRBV6-6,TRBD1,TRBJ2-5,CASSLLLGRGETQYF
TRBV28,-,TRBJ1-6,CASSLGQGNSPLHF
TRBV6-5,-,TRBJ2-5,CASSYRDLLGPETQYF
TRBV27,TRBD2,TRBJ2-1,CASSLLGGTSGYNNEQFF
TRBV5-4,-,TRBJ1-3,CASSRGNTIYF
TRBV19,TRBD1,TRBJ1-6,CASSIQGDGYSPLHF
TRBV11-1,TRBD1,TRBJ1-1,CASSQTGRNTEAFF
TRBV5-1,TRBD2,TRBJ2-2,CARGATSGYDGELFF
TRBV5-5,-,TRBJ1-2,CASSRTARPTDGYTF
TRBV13,-,TRBJ2-7,CASSRLYEQYF
TRBV7-2,-,TRBJ2-1,CASSPYLNNEQFF